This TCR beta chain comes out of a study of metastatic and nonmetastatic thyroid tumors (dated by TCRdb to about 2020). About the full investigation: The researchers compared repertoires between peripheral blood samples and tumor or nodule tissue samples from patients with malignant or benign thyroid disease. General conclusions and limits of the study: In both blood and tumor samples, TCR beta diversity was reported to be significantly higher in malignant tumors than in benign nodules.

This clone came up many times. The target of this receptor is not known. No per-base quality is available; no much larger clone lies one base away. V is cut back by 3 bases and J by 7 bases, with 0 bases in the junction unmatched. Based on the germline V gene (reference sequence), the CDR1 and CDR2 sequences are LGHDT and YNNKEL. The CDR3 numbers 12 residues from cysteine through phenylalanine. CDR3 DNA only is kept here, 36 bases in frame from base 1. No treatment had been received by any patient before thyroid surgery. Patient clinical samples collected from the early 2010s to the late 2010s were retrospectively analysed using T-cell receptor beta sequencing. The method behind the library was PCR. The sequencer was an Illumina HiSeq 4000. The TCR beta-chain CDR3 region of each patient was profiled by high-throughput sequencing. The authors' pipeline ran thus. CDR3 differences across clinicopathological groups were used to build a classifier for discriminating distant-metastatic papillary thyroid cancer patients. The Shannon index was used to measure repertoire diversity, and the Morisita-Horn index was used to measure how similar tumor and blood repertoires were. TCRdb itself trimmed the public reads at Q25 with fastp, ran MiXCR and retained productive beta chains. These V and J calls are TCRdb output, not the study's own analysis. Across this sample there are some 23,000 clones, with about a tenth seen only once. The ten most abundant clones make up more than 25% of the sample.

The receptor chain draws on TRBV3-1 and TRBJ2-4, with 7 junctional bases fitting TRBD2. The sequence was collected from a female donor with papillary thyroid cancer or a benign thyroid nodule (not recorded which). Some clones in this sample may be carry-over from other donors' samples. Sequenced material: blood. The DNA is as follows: TGTGCCAGCAGCCAGGGAGGGAACATTCAGTACTTC. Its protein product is CASSQGGNIQYF.